These T cell receptor beta chains were read from a single sample in a study of T-cell reconstitution after alpha-beta-depleted transplantation in children. Each CDR3 protein is one row after TCRdb ran MiXCR on the PCR reads. The sample has 450,000 to 700,000 distinct CDR3 sequences; roughly 27% are singletons. The sample was PBMCs, taken before TCRalphabeta/CD19-depleted stem cell transplant. These receptors were taken from a boy younger than two with Wiskott-Aldrich syndrome, due to receive a stem cell transplant. Each CDR3 is given with its conserved first and last residue. Each record gives: clone size, V gene, D gene, J gene, CDR3 protein, CDR3 DNA. A D gene is named only where the DNA matches it firmly. Expanded clones are given a class, and other clones once, few, many or no size at all.

clone size: .; V gene: TRBV7-9; D gene: TRBD2; J gene: TRBJ2-3; CDR3 protein: CASSSRRTSGSNDTQYF; CDR3 DNA: TGTGCCAGCAGCTCAAGGAGGACTAGCGGGAGCAACGATACGCAGTATTTT
clone size: .; V gene: TRBV20-1; D gene: TRBD1; J gene: TRBJ2-3; CDR3 protein: CSARRTGSSTDTQYF; CDR3 DNA: TGCAGTGCTCGACGGACAGGTTCAAGCACAGATACGCAGTATTTT
clone size: few; V gene: TRBV20-1; D gene: TRBD1; J gene: TRBJ2-2; CDR3 protein: CSARDYRTGVDGELFF; CDR3 DNA: TGCAGTGCTAGAGATTACAGGACAGGGGTAGACGGGGAGCTGTTTTTT
clone size: few; V gene: TRBV9; D gene: TRBD1; J gene: TRBJ1-1; CDR3 protein: CASSVDGRGHTEAFF; CDR3 DNA: TGTGCCAGCAGCGTAGATGGCAGGGGGCACACTGAAGCTTTCTTT
clone size: few; V gene: TRBV6-1; D gene: .; J gene: TRBJ2-7; CDR3 protein: CASGAENYEQYF; CDR3 DNA: TGTGCCAGCGGAGCGGAGAACTACGAGCAGTACTTC
clone size: .; V gene: TRBV20-1; D gene: .; J gene: TRBJ2-7; CDR3 protein: CSAVTLQTYEQYF; CDR3 DNA: TGCAGTGCTGTAACCTTACAGACCTACGAGCAGTACTTC
clone size: once; V gene: TRBV14; D gene: TRBD2; J gene: TRBJ2-1; CDR3 protein: CASSPGLAGGPEQFF; CDR3 DNA: TGTGCCAGCAGCCCGGGACTAGCGGGAGGGCCTGAGCAGTTCTTC
clone size: .; V gene: TRBV20-1; D gene: .; J gene: TRBJ2-1; CDR3 protein: CSAGEEGSYNEQFF; CDR3 DNA: TGCAGTGCTGGGGAGGAGGGGTCCTACAATGAGCAGTTCTTC
clone size: .; V gene: TRBV3-1; D gene: TRBD2; J gene: TRBJ2-1; CDR3 protein: CASSQTSGGNEQFF; CDR3 DNA: TGTGCCAGCAGCCAAACTAGCGGCGGCAATGAGCAGTTCTTC
clone size: .; V gene: TRBV27; D gene: .; J gene: TRBJ1-4; CDR3 protein: CASSDRSSGEKLFF; CDR3 DNA: TGTGCCAGCAGTGACAGGTCGTCGGGTGAAAAACTGTTTTTT
clone size: .; V gene: TRBV7-6; D gene: TRBD2; J gene: TRBJ2-1; CDR3 protein: CASSRTSGPSSYNEQFF; CDR3 DNA: TGTGCCAGCAGCCGGACTAGCGGCCCTAGCTCCTACAATGAGCAGTTCTTC
clone size: few; V gene: TRBV12-3/TRBV12-4; D gene: .; J gene: TRBJ2-3; CDR3 protein: CASSFLRAARTDTQYF; CDR3 DNA: TGTGCCAGCAGTTTTCTCAGGGCGGCCCGCACAGATACGCAGTATTTT
clone size: .; V gene: TRBV30; D gene: .; J gene: TRBJ1-1; CDR3 protein: CAWSALRMVGTEAFF; CDR3 DNA: TGTGCCTGGAGTGCCCTTCGGATGGTGGGGACTGAAGCTTTCTTT
clone size: .; V gene: TRBV5-1; D gene: TRBD2; J gene: TRBJ2-1; CDR3 protein: CASSPFFRTSGTNEQFF; CDR3 DNA: TGCGCCAGCAGCCCCTTCTTCCGGACTAGCGGGACCAATGAGCAGTTCTTC
clone size: .; V gene: TRBV7-2; D gene: .; J gene: TRBJ2-2; CDR3 protein: CASSQVGTTGELFF; CDR3 DNA: TGTGCCAGCAGCCAAGTAGGGACCACCGGGGAGCTGTTTTTT
clone size: .; V gene: TRBV28; D gene: .; J gene: TRBJ2-2; CDR3 protein: CASSLHRKNTGELFF; CDR3 DNA: TGTGCCAGCAGTTTACACAGAAAGAACACCGGGGAGCTGTTTTTT
clone size: few; V gene: TRBV7-2; D gene: .; J gene: TRBJ1-3; CDR3 protein: CASSYPRSRAGNTIYF; CDR3 DNA: TGTGCCAGCAGCTACCCGAGGAGTAGGGCAGGAAACACCATATATTTT
clone size: .; V gene: TRBV12-3/TRBV12-4; D gene: TRBD1; J gene: TRBJ1-1; CDR3 protein: CASSRTLGQGNTEAFF; CDR3 DNA: TGTGCCAGCAGCCGTACCCTTGGACAGGGGAACACTGAAGCTTTCTTT
clone size: .; V gene: TRBV5-1; D gene: TRBD2; J gene: TRBJ2-1; CDR3 protein: CASSGGRRNEQFF; CDR3 DNA: TGCGCCAGCAGCGGCGGGAGAAGGAATGAGCAGTTCTTC
clone size: .; V gene: TRBV15; D gene: .; J gene: TRBJ2-1; CDR3 protein: CATSRDHPADAYNEQFF; CDR3 DNA: TGTGCCACCAGCAGAGATCATCCAGCGGACGCCTACAATGAGCAGTTCTTC
clone size: few; V gene: TRBV6-5; D gene: TRBD1; J gene: TRBJ2-4; CDR3 protein: CASNRTGFIQYF; CDR3 DNA: TGTGCCAGCAATAGGACAGGGTTTATTCAGTACTTC
clone size: .; V gene: TRBV12-3/TRBV12-4; D gene: .; J gene: TRBJ2-1; CDR3 protein: CASRYSSYNEQFF; CDR3 DNA: TGTGCCAGCCGCTATAGCTCCTACAATGAGCAGTTCTTC
clone size: once; V gene: TRBV9; D gene: .; J gene: TRBJ2-5; CDR3 protein: CASSVQGQGETQYF; CDR3 DNA: TGTGCCAGCAGCGTACAGGGGCAGGGAGAGACCCAGTACTTC
clone size: .; V gene: TRBV5-1; D gene: .; J gene: TRBJ1-2; CDR3 protein: CASSLTEGGGYTF; CDR3 DNA: TGCGCCAGCAGCTTGACAGAGGGGGGTGGCTACACCTTC
clone size: .; V gene: TRBV30; D gene: .; J gene: TRBJ2-3; CDR3 protein: CAWSPGLLSLTDTQYF; CDR3 DNA: TGTGCCTGGAGTCCTGGACTACTATCCCTCACAGATACGCAGTATTTT
clone size: .; V gene: TRBV7-9; D gene: TRBD2; J gene: TRBJ2-1; CDR3 protein: CASSRSILAEHNEQFF; CDR3 DNA: TGTGCCAGCAGCAGATCAATACTAGCGGAGCACAATGAGCAGTTCTTC
clone size: few; V gene: TRBV12-3/TRBV12-4; D gene: .; J gene: TRBJ2-1; CDR3 protein: CASSLALGGSGNEQFF; CDR3 DNA: TGTGCCAGCAGTTTAGCCTTGGGGGGTTCGGGCAATGAGCAGTTCTTC
clone size: few; V gene: TRBV20-1; D gene: .; J gene: TRBJ1-2; CDR3 protein: CSPLGVNYGYTF; CDR3 DNA: TGCAGTCCCTTAGGGGTCAACTATGGCTACACCTTC
clone size: few; V gene: TRBV6-5; D gene: .; J gene: TRBJ2-1; CDR3 protein: CASSSFSRADNEQFF; CDR3 DNA: TGTGCCAGCAGCTCTTTTTCTAGAGCGGACAATGAGCAGTTCTTC
clone size: .; V gene: TRBV27; D gene: .; J gene: TRBJ2-1; CDR3 protein: CASIRVGVLAPYNEQFF; CDR3 DNA: TGTGCCAGCATCCGAGTTGGGGTGCTAGCGCCGTACAATGAGCAGTTCTTC
clone size: few; V gene: TRBV20-1; D gene: .; J gene: TRBJ2-7; CDR3 protein: CSAANEGLAPYEQYF; CDR3 DNA: TGCAGTGCTGCGAACGAGGGGTTAGCACCTTACGAGCAGTACTTC
clone size: few; V gene: TRBV3-1; D gene: .; J gene: TRBJ2-7; CDR3 protein: CASSSHGTGRAGVSYEQYF; CDR3 DNA: TGTGCCAGCAGCAGTCACGGGACAGGGAGAGCGGGAGTCTCCTACGAGCAGTACTTC
clone size: few; V gene: TRBV29-1; D gene: TRBD1; J gene: TRBJ2-7; CDR3 protein: CSVGTGDEQYF; CDR3 DNA: TGCAGCGTTGGCACAGGGGACGAGCAGTACTTC
clone size: few; V gene: TRBV11-1; D gene: .; J gene: TRBJ1-3; CDR3 protein: CASSSTPGSPAGGNTIYF; CDR3 DNA: TGTGCCAGCAGCTCGACTCCCGGGAGCCCGGCGGGAGGAAACACCATATATTTT
clone size: .; V gene: TRBV5-1; D gene: TRBD2; J gene: TRBJ2-1; CDR3 protein: CASSTGTSGRGYNEQFF; CDR3 DNA: TGCGCCAGCAGCACGGGGACTAGCGGGAGGGGATACAATGAGCAGTTCTTC
clone size: once; V gene: TRBV5-1; D gene: .; J gene: TRBJ2-1; CDR3 protein: CASSLRLAFPYNEQFF; CDR3 DNA: TGCGCCAGCAGCTTGCGCCTAGCATTTCCCTACAATGAGCAGTTCTTC
clone size: .; V gene: TRBV3-1; D gene: .; J gene: TRBJ2-2; CDR3 protein: CASSQVGSGELFF; CDR3 DNA: TGTGCCAGCAGCCAAGTCGGGTCCGGGGAGCTGTTTTTT
clone size: .; V gene: TRBV7-2; D gene: .; J gene: TRBJ2-3; CDR3 protein: CASSFERATDTQYF; CDR3 DNA: TGTGCCAGCAGCTTCGAGCGGGCGACAGATACGCAGTATTTT
clone size: few; V gene: TRBV6-1; D gene: .; J gene: TRBJ2-1; CDR3 protein: CASNRVGEQFF; CDR3 DNA: TGTGCCAGCAACAGGGTAGGGGAGCAGTTCTTC
clone size: .; V gene: TRBV7-2; D gene: .; J gene: TRBJ2-7; CDR3 protein: CASSLEGRGGHEQYF; CDR3 DNA: TGTGCCAGCAGCTTAGAGGGCAGGGGAGGACACGAGCAGTACTTC
clone size: .; V gene: TRBV20-1; D gene: .; J gene: TRBJ1-5; CDR3 protein: CSAREGYSNQPQHF; CDR3 DNA: TGCAGTGCTAGGGAGGGCTACAGCAATCAGCCCCAGCATTTT
clone size: .; V gene: TRBV29-1; D gene: TRBD1; J gene: TRBJ1-4; CDR3 protein: CSAGQGREKLFF; CDR3 DNA: TGCAGCGCGGGACAGGGAAGGGAAAAACTGTTTTTT
clone size: .; V gene: TRBV12-3/TRBV12-4; D gene: .; J gene: TRBJ2-1; CDR3 protein: CASIGRSYNEQFF; CDR3 DNA: TGTGCCAGCATCGGGCGCTCCTACAATGAGCAGTTCTTC
clone size: .; V gene: TRBV24-1; D gene: .; J gene: TRBJ2-2; CDR3 protein: CATSDSGGAPGELFF; CDR3 DNA: TGTGCCACCAGTGATTCCGGAGGTGCGCCCGGGGAGCTGTTTTTT
clone size: .; V gene: TRBV29-1; D gene: TRBD2; J gene: TRBJ2-1; CDR3 protein: CSVEPRLAGEWGEQFF; CDR3 DNA: TGCAGCGTTGAACCTCGCCTAGCGGGAGAGTGGGGTGAGCAGTTCTTC
clone size: .; V gene: TRBV28; D gene: .; J gene: TRBJ1-2; CDR3 protein: CASRPPTGGGYTF; CDR3 DNA: TGTGCCAGCAGGCCACCAACAGGCGGCGGCTACACCTTC